The 16 T cell receptor beta chains below come from one sample, sequenced in a study of blood T cells in healthy people across ages. A second PCR, run for roughly 7 to 11 cycles, used a sample-barcoded 5' primer plus a J-beta primer mix. TCRdb reprocessed the 5' RACE reads with MiXCR, giving one entry per CDR3 protein. The sample yields roughly 860,000 distinct CDR3 sequences, approximately 65% seen once. Material for sequencing was blood. The receptors shown here come from a man younger than 45 in good health.

The chain is built from TRBV6-6 and TRBJ2-1; a possible D gene is TRBD2 (6 bases). Germline CDR1 MNHNY, CDR2 SVGAGI (reference sequence). CDR3 length: 16 amino acids. V lost 0 bases and J 4 bases, leaving 13 bases between the germline ends. Here the CDR3 reads CASSYSGGANYNEQFF. In nucleotides, the CDR3 is TGTGCCAGCAGTTACTCGGGGGGAGCCAATTACAATGAGCAGTTCTTC.

The rearrangement uses TRBV11-1 and TRBJ2-1; 8 positions match TRBD1. J lost 8 bases, V lost 4 bases, and 13 bases had no gene match. CDR1 is SGHAT and CDR2 is FQDESV in the germline V gene (reference sequence). The CDR3 is made up of 16 amino acids. CDR3 region: CASSYHAGQEGYEQFF. DNA for the CDR3: TGTGCCAGCAGCTACCACGCGGGACAGGAAGGGTATGAGCAGTTCTTC.

In this sample, this clonotype turned up once. A much more abundant neighbour one base away suggests this may be a read error. The rearrangement joins TRBV6-1 to TRBJ2-1; 8 bases match TRBD1. With V trimmed by 5 bases and J by 5 bases, 8 bases remained unmatched. The CDR3 contains 15 residues. Looked up from germline, CDR1 is MNHNS and CDR2 is SASEGT. The CDR3 region is CASSKDRDTHNEQFF. CDR3 nucleotide sequence: TGTGCCAGCAGTAAGGACAGGGATACCCACAATGAGCAGTTCTTC.

CDR3 coding DNA: TGTGCCAGCAGTTTAAGGCAGGCAAACTCCTACGAGCAGTACTTC. The encoded protein is CASSLRQANSYEQYF. V and J are TRBV27 and TRBJ2-5, with D uncertain. The J call may be in error: the DNA end matches TRBJ2-7 better. Germline V gene data show CDR1 as MNHEY and CDR2 as SMNVEV (reference sequence). The CDR3 extends over 15 amino acids.

CDR3 DNA sequence: TGCAGTGCTAGAGATTATCGAGAGACCCAGTACTTC. Its protein is CSARDYRETQYF. The chain employs TRBV20-1 and TRBJ2-5, with D unclear. This CDR3 is 12 amino acids long. Trimming left V 0 bases short and J 4 bases short, with 6 bases between. Germline assignment: CDR1 DFQATT and CDR2 SNEGSKA (reference sequence).

The rearrangement links TRBV12-3 or TRBV12-4 to TRBJ2-6; D remains ambiguous. V was shortened by 5 bases and J by 1 base, with 15 bases between the two germline ends. This CDR3 region has 17 residues. Written as DNA, the CDR3 is TGTGCCAGCAGTCCCTTCCGCAGGCCTTCTGGGGCCAACGTCCTGACTTTC. Protein: CASSPFRRPSGANVLTF.

The V gene is TRBV7-2, the J gene TRBJ2-1; D gene uncertain. Trimming took off 2 bases at V and 1 base at J, with 12 bases between the two ends. The germline CDR1 and CDR2 sequences are SGHTA and FQGNSA. There are 16 residues in the CDR3. This chain's CDR3 is CASSLWTGRSYNEQFF. The CDR3, as DNA: TGTGCCAGCAGCTTATGGACCGGTAGGTCCTACAATGAGCAGTTCTTC.

The chain is built from TRBV9 and TRBJ2-7, with a possible D match to TRBD1 (5 bases). This CDR3 contains 16 residues. Germline loops: CDR1 SGDLS, CDR2 YYNGEE. V gave up 3 bases and J gave up 3 bases, with 19 bases separating them. CDR3 loop: CASSELDNPYYYEQYF. CDR3 in DNA: TGTGCCAGCAGCGAGCTGGACAACCCCTACTACTACGAGCAGTACTTC.

V gene TRBV27 combines with J gene TRBJ2-7, with no clear D. From germline, CDR1 is MNHEY and CDR2 SMNVEV (reference sequence). Trimming removed 5 bases at V and 5 bases at J, with 13 bases between. The CDR3 length is 13 residues. This CDR3 is CASSGDGGNEQYF. The DNA for the CDR3 is TGTGCCAGCAGTGGAGACGGTGGGAACGAGCAGTACTTC.

This clonotype was found once. The V gene is TRBV7-2, the J gene TRBJ2-5; perhaps D is TRBD1 or TRBD2 (5 bases each). V lost 5 bases to trimming and J lost 7 bases, with 8 bases between them. There are 11 residues in the CDR3. CDR1 SGHTA and CDR2 FQGNSA come from the germline V gene. CDR3 loop: CASSRDRTQYF. As DNA, the CDR3 is TGTGCCAGCAGCCGGGACCGGACCCAGTACTTC.

The chain uses TRBV21-1 and TRBJ2-7; the table's D call TRBD1 went unverified against the DNA. TRBV21-1 is assigned pseudogene status. The CDR3 spans 13 residues. CDR3 DNA: TGTGCCAGCAGCAAAGGTCCGGGCGACGAGCAGTACTTC. Translating gives CASSKGPGDEQYF.

This clonotype occurred a few times. CDR3 DNA: TGTGCCAGCAGTGTTACGGGCCTCGGGGTAGATACGCAGTATTTT. Translation: CASSVTGLGVDTQYF. V gene TRBV25-1 combines with J gene TRBJ2-3, with D perhaps TRBD2 (5 bases). Looked up from germline, CDR1 is MGHDK and CDR2 is SYGVNS. V shed 4 bases and J shed 5 bases, with 16 bases lying between them. This CDR3 region has 15 residues. Based on the CDR3 plus reference TRBV25-1 and TRBJ2-3, the full variable domain is EADIYQTPRYLVIGTGKKITLECSQTMGHDKMYWYQQDPGMELHLIHYSYGVNSTEKGDLSSESTVSRIRTEHFPLTLESARPSHTSQYLCASSVTGLGVDTQYFGPGTRLTVL.

This chain connects TRBV7-2 to TRBJ2-7; D is unclear. The CDR3 is made up of 14 amino acids. The germline gives CDR1 SGHTA, CDR2 FQGNSA. The V end lost 5 bases, the J end lost 2 bases, and 13 bases lay between the germline ends. CDR3 loop: CASSPGLRPYEQYF. Here the CDR3 DNA reads TGTGCCAGCAGCCCGGGTCTCCGGCCCTACGAGCAGTACTTC.

The sample holds a few counts of this clonotype. The gene calls are TRBV28 and TRBJ1-1, with a weak D call TRBD1 (6 bases). This CDR3 is built from 14 residues. V lost 6 bases, J lost 1 base, and 12 bases lay in between. CDR1 is MDHEN and CDR2 is SYDVKM in the germline V gene. CDR3 protein: CASRAGGPNTEAFF. The CDR3 DNA sequence: TGTGCCAGCAGAGCCGGGGGGCCGAACACTGAAGCTTTCTTT.

The V gene is TRBV5-1, the J gene TRBJ1-2, with TRBD1 matching 8 bases. Germline V gives CDR1 SGHRS, CDR2 YFSETQ. This CDR3 has 16 amino acids. The junction had 10 bases not matched to a gene; V was cut back by 0 bases and J by 6 bases. CDR3 nucleotides: TGCGCCAGCAGCTTGGTCCCAGGGGGCGATCGACATGGCTACACCTTC. Translated, it gives CASSLVPGGDRHGYTF. The variable domain in full, completed from reference TRBV5-1 and TRBJ1-2, reads KAGVTQTPRYLIKTRGQQVTLSCSPISGHRSVSWYQQTPGQGLQFLFEYFSETQRNKGNFPGRFSGRQFSNSRSEMNVSTLELGDSALYLCASSLVPGGDRHGYTFGSGTRLTVV.

V usage is TRBV7-3 and J usage is TRBJ1-2; D unresolved. Germline V lookup: CDR1 SGHTA, CDR2 FQGTGA. With 2 bases removed from V and 5 bases from J, the gap between germline ends came to 9 bases. The CDR3 contains 13 residues. The chain's CDR3 is CASSLGPEYGYTF. CDR3 nucleotide sequence: TGTGCCAGCAGCTTAGGCCCGGAGTATGGCTACACCTTC.